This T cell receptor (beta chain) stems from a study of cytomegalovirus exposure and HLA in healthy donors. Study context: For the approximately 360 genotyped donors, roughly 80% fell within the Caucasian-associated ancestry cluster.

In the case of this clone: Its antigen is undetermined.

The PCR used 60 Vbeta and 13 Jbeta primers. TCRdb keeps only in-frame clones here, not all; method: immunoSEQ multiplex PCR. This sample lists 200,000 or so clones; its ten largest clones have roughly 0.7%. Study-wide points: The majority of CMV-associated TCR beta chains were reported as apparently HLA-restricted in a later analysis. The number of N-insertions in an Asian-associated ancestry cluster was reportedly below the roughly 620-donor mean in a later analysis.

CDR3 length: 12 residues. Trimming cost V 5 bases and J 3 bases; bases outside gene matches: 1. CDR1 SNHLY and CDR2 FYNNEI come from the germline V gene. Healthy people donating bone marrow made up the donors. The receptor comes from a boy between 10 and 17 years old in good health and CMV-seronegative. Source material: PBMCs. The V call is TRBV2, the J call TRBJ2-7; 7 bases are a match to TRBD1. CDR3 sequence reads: CASSRDSYEQYF. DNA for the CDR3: TGTGCCAGCAGTCGGGACAGCTACGAGCAGTACTTC. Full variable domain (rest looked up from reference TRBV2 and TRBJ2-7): EPEVTQTPSHQVTQMGQEVILRCVPISNHLYFYWYRQILGQKVEFLVSFYNNEISEKSEIFDDQFSVERPDGSNFTLKIRSTKLEDSAMYFCASSRDSYEQYFGPGTRLTVT.